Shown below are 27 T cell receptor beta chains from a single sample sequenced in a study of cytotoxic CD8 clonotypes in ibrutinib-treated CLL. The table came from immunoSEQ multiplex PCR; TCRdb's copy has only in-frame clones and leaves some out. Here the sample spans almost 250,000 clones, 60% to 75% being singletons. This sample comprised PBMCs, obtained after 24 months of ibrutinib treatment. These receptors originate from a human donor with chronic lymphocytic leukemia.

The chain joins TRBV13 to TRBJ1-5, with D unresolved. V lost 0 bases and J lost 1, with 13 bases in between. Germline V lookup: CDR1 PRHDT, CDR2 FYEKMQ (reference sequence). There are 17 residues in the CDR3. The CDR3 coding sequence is TGTGCCAGCAGCTTAGGCCCTCTCACCAGAAGCAATCAGCCCCAGCATTTT. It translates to CASSLGPLTRSNQPQHF.

The CDR3, as DNA: TGTGCCAGCAGTTTTCAGGCGGGAGGACTGACTGAGACCCAGTACTTC. Its protein is CASSFQAGGLTETQYF. The chain combines TRBV28 with TRBJ2-5; 8 nucleotides match TRBD2. The germline V gene has CDR1 MDHEN and CDR2 SYDVKM. V lost 3 bases to trimming and J lost 5 bases; unmatched junction nucleotides: 11. This CDR3 is 16 amino acids long.

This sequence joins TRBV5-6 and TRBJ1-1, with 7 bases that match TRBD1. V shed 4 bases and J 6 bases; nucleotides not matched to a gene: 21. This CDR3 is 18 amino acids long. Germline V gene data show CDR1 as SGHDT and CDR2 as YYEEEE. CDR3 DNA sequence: TGTGCCAGCAGCAGCCTTCCGGGACAGCCTCACCCCTACGCTGAAGCTTTCTTT. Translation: CASSSLPGQPHPYAEAFF. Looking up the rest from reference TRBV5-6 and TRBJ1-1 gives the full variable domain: DAGVTQSPTHLIKTRGQQVTLRCSPKSGHDTVSWYQQALGQGPQFIFQYYEEEERQRGNFPDRFSGHQFPNYSSELNVNALLLGDSALYLCASSSLPGQPHPYAEAFFGQGTRLTVV.

The CDR3 nucleotides are TGTGCCAGCAGTGGGGGGCCGATTGAAGCTTTCTTT. Residues: CASSGGPIEAFF. This chain uses TRBV28 with TRBJ1-1, with D perhaps matching TRBD1 (6 bases). Trimming cost V 5 bases and J 7 bases, with 11 bases left between them. This CDR3 comprises 12 residues. CDR1 is MDHEN, CDR2 SYDVKM, per germline.

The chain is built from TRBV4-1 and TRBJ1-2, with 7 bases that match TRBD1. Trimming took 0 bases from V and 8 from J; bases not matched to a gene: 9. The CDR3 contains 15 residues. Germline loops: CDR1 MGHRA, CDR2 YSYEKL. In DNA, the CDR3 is TGCGCCAGCAGCCAAGAAGTTAAGGGGGCGGGAGGCTACACCTTC. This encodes CASSQEVKGAGGYTF.

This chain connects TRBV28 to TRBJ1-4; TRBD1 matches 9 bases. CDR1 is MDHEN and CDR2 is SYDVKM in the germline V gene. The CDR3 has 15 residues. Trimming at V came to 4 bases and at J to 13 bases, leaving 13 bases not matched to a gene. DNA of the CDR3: TGTGCCAGCAGTTCCTTACCGGACAGGGGTTTGGCACTGTTTTTT. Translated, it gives CASSSLPDRGLALFF.

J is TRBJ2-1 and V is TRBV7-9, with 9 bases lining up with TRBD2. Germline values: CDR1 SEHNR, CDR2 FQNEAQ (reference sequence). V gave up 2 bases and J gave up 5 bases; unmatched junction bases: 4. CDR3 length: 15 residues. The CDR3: CASSLILAGNNEQFF. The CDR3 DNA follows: TGTGCCAGCAGCTTAATCCTAGCGGGGAACAATGAGCAGTTCTTC. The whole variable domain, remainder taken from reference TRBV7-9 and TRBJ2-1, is DTGVSQNPRHKITKRGQNVTFRCDPISEHNRLYWYRQTLGQGPEFLTYFQNEAQLEKSRLLSDRFSAERPKGSFSTLEIQRTEQGDSAMYLCASSLILAGNNEQFFGPGTRLTVL.

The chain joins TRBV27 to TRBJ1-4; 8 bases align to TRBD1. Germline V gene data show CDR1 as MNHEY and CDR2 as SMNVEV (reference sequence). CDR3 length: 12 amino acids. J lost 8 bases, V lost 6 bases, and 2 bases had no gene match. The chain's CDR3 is CASRGQDEKLFF. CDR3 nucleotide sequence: TGTGCCAGCAGGGGACAGGACGAAAAACTGTTTTTT.

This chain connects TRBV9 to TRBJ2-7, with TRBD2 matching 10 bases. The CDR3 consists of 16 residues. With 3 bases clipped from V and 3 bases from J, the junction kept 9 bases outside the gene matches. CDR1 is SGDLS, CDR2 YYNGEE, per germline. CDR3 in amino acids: CASSAQGLASGYEQYF. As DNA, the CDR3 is TGTGCCAGCAGCGCACAGGGACTAGCGTCAGGCTACGAGCAGTACTTC.

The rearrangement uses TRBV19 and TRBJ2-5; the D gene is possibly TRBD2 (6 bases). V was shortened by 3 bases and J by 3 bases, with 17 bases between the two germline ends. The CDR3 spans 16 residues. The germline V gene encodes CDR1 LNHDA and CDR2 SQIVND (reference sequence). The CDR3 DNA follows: TGTGCCAGTAGTATCGGGGGATGGGGCGTCGAAGAGACCCAGTACTTC. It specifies CASSIGGWGVEETQYF.

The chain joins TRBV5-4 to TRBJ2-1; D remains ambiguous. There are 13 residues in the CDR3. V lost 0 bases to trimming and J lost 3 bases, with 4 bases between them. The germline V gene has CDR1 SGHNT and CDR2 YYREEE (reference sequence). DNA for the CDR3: TGTGCCAGCAGCTTGGTGCTCTACAATGAGCAGTTCTTC. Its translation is CASSLVLYNEQFF.

Here the CDR3 reads CASSATRGDTGELFF. CDR3 coding DNA: TGCGCCAGCAGCGCCACTCGAGGGGACACCGGGGAGCTGTTTTTT. This chain joins TRBV5-1 and TRBJ2-2; D could derive from TRBD1 or TRBD2 (5 bases each). Germline V CDR1 and CDR2: SGHRS, YFSETQ. The V end lost 4 bases, the J end lost 3 bases, and 13 bases lay between the germline ends. This CDR3 is 15 amino acids long.

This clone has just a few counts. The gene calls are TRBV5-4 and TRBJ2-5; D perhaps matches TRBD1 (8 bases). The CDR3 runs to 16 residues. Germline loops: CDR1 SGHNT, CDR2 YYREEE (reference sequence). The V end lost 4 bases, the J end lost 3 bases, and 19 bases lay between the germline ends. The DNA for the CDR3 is TGTGCCAGCAGCCGACAGGGGAGGGTCGGGGAAGAGACCCAGTACTTC. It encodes CASSRQGRVGEETQYF.

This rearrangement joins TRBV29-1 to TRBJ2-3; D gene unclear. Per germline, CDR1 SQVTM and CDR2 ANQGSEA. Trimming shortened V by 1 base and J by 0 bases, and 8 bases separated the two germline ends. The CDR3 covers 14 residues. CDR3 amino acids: CSVEGPLSTDTQYF. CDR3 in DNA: TGCAGCGTTGAAGGGCCCCTTAGCACAGATACGCAGTATTTT.

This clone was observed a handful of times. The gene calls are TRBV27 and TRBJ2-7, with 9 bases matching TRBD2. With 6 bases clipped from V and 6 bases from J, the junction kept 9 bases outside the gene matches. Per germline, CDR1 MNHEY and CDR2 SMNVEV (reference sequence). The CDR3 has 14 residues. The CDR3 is CASSRAGGPLEQYF. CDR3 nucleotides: TGTGCCAGCAGCCGAGCGGGAGGCCCCCTCGAGCAGTACTTC.

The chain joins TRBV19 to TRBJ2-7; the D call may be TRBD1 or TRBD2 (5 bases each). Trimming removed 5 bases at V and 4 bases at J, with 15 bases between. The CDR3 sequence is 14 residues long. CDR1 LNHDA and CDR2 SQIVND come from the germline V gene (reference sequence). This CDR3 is CASSPQGRQYEQYF. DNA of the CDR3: TGTGCCAGTAGTCCCCAGGGACGGCAATACGAGCAGTACTTC.

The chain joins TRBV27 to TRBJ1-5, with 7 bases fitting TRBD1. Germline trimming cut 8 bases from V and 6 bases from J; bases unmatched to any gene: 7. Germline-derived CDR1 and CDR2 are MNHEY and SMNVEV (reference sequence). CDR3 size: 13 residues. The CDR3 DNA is TGTGCCAGCGGTGATAACAGGGGTCAGCCCCAGCATTTT. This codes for CASGDNRGQPQHF.

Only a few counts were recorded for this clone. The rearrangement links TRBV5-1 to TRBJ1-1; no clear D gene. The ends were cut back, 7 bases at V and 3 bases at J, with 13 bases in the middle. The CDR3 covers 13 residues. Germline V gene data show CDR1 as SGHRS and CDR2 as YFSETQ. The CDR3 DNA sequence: TGCGCCAGCGGGTTTAACAGCGACACTGAAGCTTTCTTT. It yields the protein CASGFNSDTEAFF.

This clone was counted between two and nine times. For the CDR3, the DNA is TGCGCCAGCAGCTTGGAACCTCCTCTAAGCAATCAGCCCCAGCATTTT. Translated: CASSLEPPLSNQPQHF. The chain uses TRBV5-1 and TRBJ1-5, with D unclear. V lost 0 bases to trimming and J lost 1 base, with 11 bases between them. Germline V gives CDR1 SGHRS, CDR2 YFSETQ. This CDR3 comprises 16 residues.

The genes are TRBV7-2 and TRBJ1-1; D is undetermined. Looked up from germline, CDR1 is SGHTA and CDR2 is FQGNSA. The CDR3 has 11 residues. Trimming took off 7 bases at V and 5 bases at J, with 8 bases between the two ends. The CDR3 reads CASNLGTEAFF. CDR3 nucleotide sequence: TGTGCCAGCAACTTGGGGACTGAAGCTTTCTTT.

The CDR3 protein is CASSLEEGLENYTF. The CDR3 DNA reads as TGCGCCAGCAGCTTGGAAGAGGGCCTTGAGAACTACACCTTC. The chain couples TRBV5-1 to TRBJ1-2; unclear D gene. The CDR3 loop spans 14 amino acids. Trimming took off 0 bases at V and 10 bases at J, with 16 bases between the two ends. From germline, CDR1 is SGHRS and CDR2 YFSETQ.

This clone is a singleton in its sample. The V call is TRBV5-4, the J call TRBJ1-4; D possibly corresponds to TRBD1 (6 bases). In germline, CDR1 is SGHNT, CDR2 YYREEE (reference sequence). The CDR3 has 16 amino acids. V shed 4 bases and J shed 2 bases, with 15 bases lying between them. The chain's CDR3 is CASSPGGAPTNEKLFF. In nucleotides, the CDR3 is TGTGCCAGCAGCCCGGGGGGCGCTCCGACTAATGAAAAACTGTTTTTT.

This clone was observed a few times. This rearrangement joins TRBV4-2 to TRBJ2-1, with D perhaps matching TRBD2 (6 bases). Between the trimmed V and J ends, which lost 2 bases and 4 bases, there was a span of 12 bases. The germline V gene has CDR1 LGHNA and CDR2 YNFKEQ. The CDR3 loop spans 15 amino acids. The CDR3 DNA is TGTGCCAGCAGCCAAAAGCCTAGCGTGTACAATGAGCAGTTCTTC. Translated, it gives CASSQKPSVYNEQFF.

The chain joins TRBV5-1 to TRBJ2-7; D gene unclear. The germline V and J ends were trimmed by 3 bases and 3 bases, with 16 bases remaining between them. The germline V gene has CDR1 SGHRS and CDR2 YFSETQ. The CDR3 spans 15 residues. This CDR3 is CASSYPGSGHYEQYF. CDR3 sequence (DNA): TGCGCCAGCAGCTACCCGGGCAGTGGCCACTACGAGCAGTACTTC.

CDR3: CASSTRTTLGLAKNIQYF. Written as DNA, the CDR3 is TGTGCCAGCAGCACCCGGACGACCCTGGGGTTAGCCAAAAACATTCAGTACTTC. The chain carries TRBV4-2 and TRBJ2-4; no clear D gene. V dropped 5 bases and J dropped 0 bases, with 20 bases sitting between them. The CDR3 spans 18 residues. CDR1 LGHNA and CDR2 YNFKEQ come from the germline V gene.

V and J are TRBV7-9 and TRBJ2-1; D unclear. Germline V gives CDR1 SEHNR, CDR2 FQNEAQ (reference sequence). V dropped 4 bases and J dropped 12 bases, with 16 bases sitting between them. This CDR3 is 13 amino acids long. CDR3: CASSSPLLAAQFF. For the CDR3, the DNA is TGTGCCAGCAGCTCCCCCCTGCTCGCAGCGCAGTTCTTC.

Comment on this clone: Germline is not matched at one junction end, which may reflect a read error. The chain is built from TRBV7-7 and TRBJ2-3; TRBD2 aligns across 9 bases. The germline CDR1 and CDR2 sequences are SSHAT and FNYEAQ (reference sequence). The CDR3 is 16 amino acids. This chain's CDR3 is CASSPTSGDYTDTQYF. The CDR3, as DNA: TGTGCTAGCAGCCCGACTAGCGGAGACTACACAGATACGCAGTATTTT.